These T cell receptor beta chains were read from a single sample in a study of early T cells in non-severe SARS-CoV-2 infection. TCRdb reprocessed the 5' RACE reads with MiXCR, giving one entry per CDR3 protein. The data hold approximately 65,000 distinct CDR3 sequences, with about 11% observed a single time. Sequenced: whole blood. These TCRs come from an adult who was a healthcare worker with PCR-confirmed SARS-CoV-2 infection or an uninfected control (not recorded which). CDR3s include the opening cysteine and the closing phenylalanine or tryptophan. Each record gives: V gene, J gene, D gene, clone size, CDR3 protein, CDR3 DNA. A D gene is named only where the DNA matches it firmly. Size is omitted from some rows. Given values are once, few, many or a class for expanded clones.

V gene: TRBV7-2
J gene: TRBJ2-2
D gene: .
clone size: .
CDR3 protein: CASSSQTVGNTGELFF
CDR3 DNA: TGTGCCAGCAGCTCCCAGACTGTTGGAAACACCGGGGAGCTGTTTTTT

V gene: TRBV15
J gene: TRBJ2-5
D gene: .
clone size: few
CDR3 protein: CATSRDLAIGDAETQYF
CDR3 DNA: TGTGCCACCAGCAGAGATTTAGCGATCGGTGACGCGGAGACCCAGTACTTC

V gene: TRBV20-1
J gene: TRBJ2-3
D gene: TRBD2
clone size: many
CDR3 protein: CSAYLAGGEHTQYF
CDR3 DNA: TGCAGTGCATACCTAGCGGGGGGCGAGCATACGCAGTATTTT

V gene: TRBV7-9
J gene: TRBJ2-1
D gene: TRBD2
clone size: many
CDR3 protein: CASSRRGTSGNPNFYNEQFF
CDR3 DNA: TGTGCCAGCAGCCGAAGAGGGACTAGCGGGAACCCCAACTTCTACAATGAGCAGTTCTTC

V gene: TRBV20-1
J gene: TRBJ1-5
D gene: TRBD1
clone size: .
CDR3 protein: CSAKAGGAFNNQPQHF
CDR3 DNA: TGCAGTGCGAAGGCAGGGGGAGCGTTTAACAATCAGCCCCAGCATTTT

V gene: TRBV10-1
J gene: TRBJ1-1
D gene: .
clone size: many
CDR3 protein: CASSESAGDGAFF
CDR3 DNA: TGCGCCAGCAGTGAGTCGGCGGGGGATGGAGCTTTCTTT

V gene: TRBV4-1
J gene: TRBJ2-5
D gene: .
clone size: few
CDR3 protein: CASSQVVEETQYF
CDR3 DNA: TGCGCCAGCAGCCAAGTTGTCGAAGAGACCCAGTACTTC

V gene: TRBV7-2
J gene: TRBJ2-3
D gene: .
clone size: few
CDR3 protein: CASSFAPPSPYF
CDR3 DNA: TGTGCCAGCAGCTTCGCCCCGCCGTCCCCGTATTTT

V gene: TRBV12-3/TRBV12-4
J gene: TRBJ2-1
D gene: .
clone size: .
CDR3 protein: CASSEVRNEQFF
CDR3 DNA: TGTGCCAGCAGTGAAGTCCGGAATGAGCAGTTCTTC

V gene: TRBV7-7
J gene: TRBJ2-3
D gene: .
clone size: .
CDR3 protein: CASSLWPQDTQYF
CDR3 DNA: TGTGCCAGCAGCTTGTGGCCACAAGATACGCAGTATTTT

V gene: TRBV29-1
J gene: TRBJ2-7
D gene: .
clone size: many
CDR3 protein: CSVEDGGPYEQYF
CDR3 DNA: TGCAGCGTTGAAGATGGCGGGCCCTACGAGCAGTACTTC

V gene: TRBV20-1
J gene: TRBJ2-7
D gene: .
clone size: .
CDR3 protein: CSASSWARRVEQYF
CDR3 DNA: TGCAGTGCTAGCTCTTGGGCTAGGAGAGTCGAGCAGTACTTC

V gene: TRBV12-3/TRBV12-4
J gene: TRBJ1-6
D gene: .
clone size: once
CDR3 protein: CASSFSQGRSPLHF
CDR3 DNA: TGTGCCAGCAGTTTCTCCCAGGGTCGTTCACCCCTCCACTTT

V gene: TRBV20-1
J gene: TRBJ2-2
D gene: .
clone size: .
CDR3 protein: CSASGFFENTGELFF
CDR3 DNA: TGCAGTGCTAGCGGTTTCTTCGAAAACACCGGGGAGCTGTTTTTT

V gene: TRBV6-5
J gene: TRBJ2-5
D gene: .
clone size: few
CDR3 protein: CASSRDYFGKTQYF
CDR3 DNA: TGTGCCAGCAGTCGAGACTACTTCGGAAAGACCCAGTACTTC

V gene: TRBV7-6
J gene: TRBJ2-1
D gene: TRBD1
clone size: .
CDR3 protein: CASSLRQGAVNEQFF
CDR3 DNA: TGTGCCAGCAGCTTAAGACAGGGGGCCGTCAATGAGCAGTTCTTC

V gene: TRBV20-1
J gene: TRBJ2-1
D gene: TRBD2
clone size: .
CDR3 protein: CSARLSGRVHNEQFF
CDR3 DNA: TGCAGTGCTAGACTTAGCGGGAGGGTCCACAATGAGCAGTTCTTC

V gene: TRBV9
J gene: TRBJ1-6
D gene: .
clone size: few
CDR3 protein: CASSTGLNSPLHF
CDR3 DNA: TGTGCCAGCAGCACAGGGTTAAATTCACCCCTCCACTTT

V gene: TRBV4-1
J gene: TRBJ2-3
D gene: .
clone size: few
CDR3 protein: CASSQGSGSRDTQYF
CDR3 DNA: TGCGCCAGCAGCCAAGGGTCTGGTTCCCGAGATACGCAGTATTTT

V gene: TRBV6-1
J gene: TRBJ2-7
D gene: TRBD2
clone size: .
CDR3 protein: CASSALAGGEQYF
CDR3 DNA: TGTGCCAGCAGTGCCCTAGCGGGAGGCGAGCAGTACTTC

V gene: TRBV28
J gene: TRBJ2-3
D gene: TRBD2
clone size: few
CDR3 protein: CASSLAGGSSGRSADTQYF
CDR3 DNA: TGTGCCAGCAGCCTAGCCGGGGGAAGTAGCGGGAGGTCAGCGGATACGCAGTATTTT

V gene: TRBV7-3
J gene: TRBJ1-1
D gene: .
clone size: .
CDR3 protein: CASSLRESTEAFF
CDR3 DNA: TGTGCCAGCAGCTTACGAGAATCCACTGAAGCTTTCTTT

V gene: TRBV24-1
J gene: TRBJ2-2
D gene: .
clone size: few
CDR3 protein: CATSDFRDTGELFF
CDR3 DNA: TGTGCCACCAGTGATTTTCGGGACACCGGGGAGCTGTTTTTT

V gene: TRBV7-9
J gene: TRBJ1-1
D gene: TRBD1
clone size: many
CDR3 protein: CASSPGTGGARTEAFF
CDR3 DNA: TGTGCCAGCAGCCCCGGGACAGGGGGCGCGAGGACTGAAGCTTTCTTT

V gene: TRBV10-1
J gene: TRBJ2-7
D gene: .
clone size: .
CDR3 protein: CASSESLAAEQYF
CDR3 DNA: TGCGCCAGCAGTGAGTCCTTAGCGGCCGAGCAGTACTTC

V gene: TRBV11-1
J gene: TRBJ1-6
D gene: .
clone size: few
CDR3 protein: CASSYSTNSPLHF
CDR3 DNA: TGTGCCAGCAGCTACTCAACAAATTCACCCCTCCACTTT

V gene: TRBV6-1
J gene: TRBJ2-7
D gene: .
clone size: many
CDR3 protein: CASSARFGEQYF
CDR3 DNA: TGTGCCAGCAGTGCTCGGTTCGGCGAGCAGTACTTC

V gene: TRBV6-5
J gene: TRBJ2-7
D gene: .
clone size: few
CDR3 protein: CASSPIAEFYEQYF
CDR3 DNA: TGTGCCAGCAGTCCCATTGCAGAATTCTACGAGCAGTACTTC

V gene: TRBV7-6
J gene: TRBJ2-1
D gene: .
clone size: few
CDR3 protein: CASSLAEGSEQFF
CDR3 DNA: TGTGCCAGCAGCTTAGCTGAAGGTAGTGAGCAGTTCTTC

V gene: TRBV20-1
J gene: TRBJ2-3
D gene: .
clone size: .
CDR3 protein: CSATPEADSSTDTQYF
CDR3 DNA: TGCAGTGCTACCCCCGAAGCGGACTCTAGCACAGATACGCAGTATTTT

V gene: TRBV6-1
J gene: TRBJ2-1
D gene: .
clone size: few
CDR3 protein: CASSESHNEQFF
CDR3 DNA: TGTGCCAGCAGTGAAAGCCACAATGAGCAGTTCTTC

V gene: TRBV2
J gene: TRBJ2-7
D gene: .
clone size: .
CDR3 protein: CASKGDSYEQYF
CDR3 DNA: TGTGCCAGCAAGGGGGACTCCTACGAGCAGTACTTC

V gene: TRBV20-1
J gene: TRBJ2-1
D gene: TRBD2
clone size: few
CDR3 protein: CSALIGTRGEQFF
CDR3 DNA: TGCAGTGCTCTCATCGGGACTAGGGGTGAGCAGTTCTTC

V gene: TRBV2
J gene: TRBJ2-3
D gene: TRBD2
clone size: few
CDR3 protein: CASGGSRTSGVDTQYF
CDR3 DNA: TGTGCCAGCGGCGGGTCCAGGACTAGCGGAGTGGATACGCAGTATTTT

V gene: TRBV11-2
J gene: TRBJ1-5
D gene: .
clone size: .
CDR3 protein: CASSLEGRQPQHF
CDR3 DNA: TGTGCCAGCAGCTTAGAAGGTAGACAGCCCCAGCATTTT

V gene: TRBV25-1
J gene: TRBJ2-5
D gene: .
clone size: many
CDR3 protein: CASSQGGEVETQYF
CDR3 DNA: TGTGCCAGCAGCCAAGGGGGGGAGGTGGAGACCCAGTACTTC

V gene: TRBV7-8
J gene: TRBJ2-3
D gene: .
clone size: .
CDR3 protein: CASRFFMGTDTQYF
CDR3 DNA: TGTGCCAGCAGATTCTTCATGGGCACAGATACGCAGTATTTT

V gene: TRBV27
J gene: TRBJ2-7
D gene: .
clone size: .
CDR3 protein: CASSFRGFSSYEQYF
CDR3 DNA: TGTGCCAGCAGTTTTCGAGGTTTTAGCTCCTACGAGCAGTACTTC

V gene: TRBV30
J gene: TRBJ1-1
D gene: .
clone size: .
CDR3 protein: CAWSFGGSTEAFF
CDR3 DNA: TGTGCCTGGAGTTTCGGGGGATCCACTGAAGCTTTCTTT

V gene: TRBV19
J gene: TRBJ1-2
D gene: TRBD1
clone size: .
CDR3 protein: CASSRTGTGGEVGYTF
CDR3 DNA: TGTGCCAGTAGTCGAACCGGGACAGGGGGCGAAGTTGGCTACACCTTC

V gene: TRBV19
J gene: TRBJ2-7
D gene: TRBD2
clone size: few
CDR3 protein: CASSISASGAYEQYF
CDR3 DNA: TGTGCCAGTAGTATATCGGCTAGCGGTGCCTACGAGCAGTACTTC

V gene: TRBV12-3/TRBV12-4
J gene: TRBJ2-7
D gene: .
clone size: .
CDR3 protein: CASSSADVSYEQYF
CDR3 DNA: TGTGCCAGCAGTTCTGCGGACGTCTCCTACGAGCAGTACTTC

V gene: TRBV28
J gene: TRBJ1-4
D gene: .
clone size: .
CDR3 protein: CASSPRDGNREKLFF
CDR3 DNA: TGTGCCAGCAGTCCCCGGGACGGGAATCGCGAAAAACTGTTTTTT

V gene: TRBV6-2/TRBV6-3
J gene: TRBJ1-2
D gene: TRBD1
clone size: few
CDR3 protein: CASRQGALSGYTF
CDR3 DNA: TGTGCCAGCAGACAGGGGGCGTTAAGTGGCTACACCTTC

V gene: TRBV9
J gene: TRBJ1-4
D gene: .
clone size: many
CDR3 protein: CASSPPTNEKLFF
CDR3 DNA: TGTGCCAGCAGCCCCCCCACTAATGAAAAACTGTTTTTT

V gene: TRBV7-2
J gene: TRBJ1-2
D gene: .
clone size: .
CDR3 protein: CASSKIEGIYGYTF
CDR3 DNA: TGTGCCAGCAGCAAAATAGAAGGGATTTATGGCTACACCTTC

V gene: TRBV7-9
J gene: TRBJ1-1
D gene: .
clone size: few
CDR3 protein: CASSLAQGVDTEAFF
CDR3 DNA: TGTGCCAGCAGCTTAGCACAGGGAGTCGACACTGAAGCTTTCTTT

V gene: TRBV3-1
J gene: TRBJ2-7
D gene: .
clone size: .
CDR3 protein: CASSQDFARTYEQYF
CDR3 DNA: TGTGCCAGCAGCCAAGATTTCGCCAGAACCTACGAGCAGTACTTC